This entry describes one T cell receptor beta chain. A 1 in 200,000 to 1 in 1 million T cell depth was the sequencing target. The table came from immunoSEQ multiplex PCR; TCRdb's copy has only in-frame clones and leaves some out. Here the sample spans under 200,000 clones, around 80% being singletons. Trimming removed 4 bases from V and 5 bases from J, with 12 bases in between. The CDR3 has 13 amino acids. Per the germline V gene, CDR1 is SGHNT and CDR2 is YYREEE (reference sequence). The sample belongs to a study of cytotoxic CD8 clonotypes in ibrutinib-treated CLL. The chain joins TRBV5-4 to TRBJ1-2; D possibly corresponds to TRBD1 (5 bases). The starting material was PBMCs, obtained after 24 months of ibrutinib treatment. This TCR was recovered from a human donor with chronic lymphocytic leukemia. In nucleotides, the CDR3 is TGTGCCAGCAGCCTCGGGACGGAATATGGCTACACCTTC. This translates into CASSLGTEYGYTF. Supplemented by reference TRBV5-4 and TRBJ1-2, the full variable domain reads ETGVTQSPTHLIKTRGQQVTLRCSSQSGHNTVSWYQQALGQGPQFIFQYYREEENGRGNFPPRFSGLQFPNYSSELNVNALELDDSALYLCASSLGTEYGYTFGSGTRLTVV.